These T cell receptor beta chains were read from a single sample in a study of T cell changes during pregnancy in multiple sclerosis. Sequenced by immunoSEQ multiplex PCR; TCRdb stores in-frame clones only, minus some. The top ten hold around 0.4% of the sample, which has tens of thousands of clones, 90% seen once. Sequenced here: CD4+ T cells from peripheral blood mononuclear cells, sampled in the second trimester of pregnancy. These receptors came from a female donor with multiple sclerosis, enrolled in a pregnancy study. Each CDR3 is given with its conserved first and last residue. A D gene is named only where the DNA matches it firmly. Clone size is not always given. Where it is, it says once, few, many or a class for expanded clones.

v_gene: TRBV25-1; j_gene: TRBJ2-7; d_gene: TRBD1; abundance: NA; CDR3aa: CASSDYPMGQGAEQYF; CDR3nt: TGTGCCAGCAGTGACTACCCAATGGGACAGGGGGCCGAGCAGTACTTC
v_gene: TRBV18; j_gene: TRBJ2-3; d_gene: NA; abundance: NA; CDR3aa: CASSPGSGLGSSTDTQYF; CDR3nt: TGTGCCAGCTCACCAGGGTCGGGTCTTGGATCTAGCACAGATACGCAGTATTTT
v_gene: TRBV11-2; j_gene: TRBJ1-2; d_gene: NA; abundance: NA; CDR3aa: CASSLNLDSLYGYTF; CDR3nt: TGTGCCAGCAGCTTAAACTTGGACAGTCTCTATGGCTACACCTTC
v_gene: TRBV27; j_gene: TRBJ2-7; d_gene: NA; abundance: NA; CDR3aa: CASSEAGQTYEQYF; CDR3nt: TGTGCCAGCTCCGAGGCGGGACAGACCTACGAGCAGTACTTC
v_gene: TRBV7-9; j_gene: TRBJ1-1; d_gene: TRBD1; abundance: NA; CDR3aa: CASSSTWDRGNTEAFF; CDR3nt: TGTGCCAGCAGCTCCACTTGGGACAGGGGGAACACTGAAGCTTTCTTT
v_gene: TRBV2; j_gene: TRBJ1-2; d_gene: TRBD1; abundance: NA; CDR3aa: CASSETGQGARDYGYTF; CDR3nt: TGTGCCAGCAGTGAAACGGGACAGGGGGCGCGGGACTATGGCTACACCTTC
v_gene: TRBV6-4; j_gene: TRBJ1-2; d_gene: TRBD1; abundance: once; CDR3aa: CASSPTGTARHGYTF; CDR3nt: TGTGCCAGCAGTCCCACCGGGACAGCCCGCCATGGCTACACCTTC
v_gene: TRBV19; j_gene: TRBJ1-5; d_gene: TRBD1; abundance: NA; CDR3aa: CASSRDRGRQPQHF; CDR3nt: TGTGCCAGTAGCCGGGACAGGGGGCGGCAGCCCCAGCATTTT
v_gene: TRBV6-5; j_gene: TRBJ2-3; d_gene: NA; abundance: NA; CDR3aa: CASAGRVSTDTQYF; CDR3nt: TGTGCCAGCGCCGGGCGGGTCAGCACAGATACGCAGTATTTT
v_gene: TRBV7-9; j_gene: TRBJ2-7; d_gene: NA; abundance: NA; CDR3aa: CASSLARSGKTYEQYF; CDR3nt: TGTGCCAGCAGCTTAGCGCGTTCAGGGAAAACCTACGAGCAGTACTTC
v_gene: TRBV7-2; j_gene: TRBJ2-1; d_gene: NA; abundance: NA; CDR3aa: CASSLIFSNEQFF; CDR3nt: TGTGCCAGCAGCTTAATATTTTCCAATGAGCAGTTCTTC
v_gene: TRBV13; j_gene: TRBJ1-5; d_gene: NA; abundance: NA; CDR3aa: CASSLTGKPVNQPQHF; CDR3nt: TGTGCCAGCAGCCTAACGGGTAAACCGGTAAATCAGCCCCAGCATTTT